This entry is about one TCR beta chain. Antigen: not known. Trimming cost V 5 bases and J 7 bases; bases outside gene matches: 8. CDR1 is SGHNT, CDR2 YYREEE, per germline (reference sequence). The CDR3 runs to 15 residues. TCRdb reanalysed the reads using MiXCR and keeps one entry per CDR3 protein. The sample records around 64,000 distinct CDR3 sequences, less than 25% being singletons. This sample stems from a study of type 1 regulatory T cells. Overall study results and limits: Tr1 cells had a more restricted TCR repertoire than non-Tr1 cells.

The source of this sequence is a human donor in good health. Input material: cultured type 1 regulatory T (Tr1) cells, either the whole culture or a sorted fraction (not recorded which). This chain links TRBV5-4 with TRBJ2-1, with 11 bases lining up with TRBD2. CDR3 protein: CASSFRLAGINEQFF. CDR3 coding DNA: TGTGCCAGCAGTTTCAGACTAGCGGGGATTAATGAGCAGTTCTTC.